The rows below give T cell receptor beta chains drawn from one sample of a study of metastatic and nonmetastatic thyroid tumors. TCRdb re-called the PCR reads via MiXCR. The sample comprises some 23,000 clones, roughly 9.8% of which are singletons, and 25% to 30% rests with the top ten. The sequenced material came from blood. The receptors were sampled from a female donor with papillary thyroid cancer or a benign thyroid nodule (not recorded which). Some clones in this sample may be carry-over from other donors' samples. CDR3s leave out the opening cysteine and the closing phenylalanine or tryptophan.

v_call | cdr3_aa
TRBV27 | ASGVERTQY
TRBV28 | ASSFGDSQETQY
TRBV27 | ASSLRPRADTQY
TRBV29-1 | SVEDSTRGYEQF
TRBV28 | ASRSLSRGEDQPQH
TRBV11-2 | ASSLSAAFRETQY
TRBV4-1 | ASSLRDKIGTDTQY
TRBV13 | ASSHSGTGSPQH
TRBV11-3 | ASSLSHGTGELF
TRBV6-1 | ASSEAYPSYEQY
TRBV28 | ASSFGQGRAEQY
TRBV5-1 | ASSLAGDPNEKLF
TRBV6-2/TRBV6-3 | ASSYSPDSNQPQH
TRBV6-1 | ASSEIGQEYYGYT
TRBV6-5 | ASSYGVSGYGYT
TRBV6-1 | ASKRTGGTDTQY
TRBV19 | ASSIGTVYEQY
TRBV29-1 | SVEGDSSEAF
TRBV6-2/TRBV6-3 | ASSYSGLYNEQF
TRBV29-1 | SVEVAAPEGYT
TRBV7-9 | ASSLGTDYGYT
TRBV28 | ASSYRYEQY
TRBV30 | ALTSGTGLGEQF
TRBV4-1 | ASSQKQGKETQY
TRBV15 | ATSREGTKETQY
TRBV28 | ASRGPNEKLF